Presented here are 14 T cell receptor beta chains from one specimen sequenced in a study of T cell responses to AZD1222 COVID-19 vaccine. Sequenced by immunoSEQ multiplex PCR; TCRdb stores in-frame clones only, minus some. The sample shows around 78,000 clones, around 90% of them seen only once. The sequencing used peripheral blood, collected on day 0 of AZD1222 vaccination. Receptors originate from an adult in good health.

The rearrangement uses TRBV29-1 and TRBJ2-7, with TRBD2 as a possible D gene (6 bases). The CDR3 spans 12 residues. The V gene's germline CDR1 is SQVTM and CDR2 ANQGSEA. Deletions cut 5 bases from V and 6 bases from J, with 14 bases between. This CDR3 reads CSVRRSGAEQYF. The CDR3 DNA follows: TGCAGCGTTCGAAGGTCGGGAGCCGAGCAGTACTTC.

This chain links TRBV7-8 with TRBJ1-1; TRBD1 is a possible D gene (6 bases). CDR3 length: 13 residues. V lost 6 bases to trimming and J lost 2 bases, with 10 bases between them. The V gene's germline CDR1 is SGHVS and CDR2 FQNEAQ. For the CDR3, the DNA is TGTGCCAGCAGGAGAGGGGGTAACACTGAAGCTTTCTTT. This sequence encodes CASRRGGNTEAFF.

The chain is built from TRBV14 and TRBJ2-7, with TRBD1 as a possible D gene (6 bases). With 2 bases removed from V and 12 bases from J, the gap between germline ends came to 14 bases. The CDR3 contains 12 residues. Germline V gene sequence: CDR1 SGHDN, CDR2 FVKESK. Written as DNA, the CDR3 is TGTGCCAGCAGCCAACCTGGACAGAGTCTGTACTTC. Its translation: CASSQPGQSLYF.

The chain combines TRBV19 with TRBJ2-3; no reliable D call. CDR1 is LNHDA and CDR2 is SQIVND in the germline V gene (reference sequence). The CDR3 is made up of 11 amino acids. The CDR3 here is CVTSHTDTQYF. The CDR3 bases are TGTGTCACTTCACACACAGATACGCAGTATTTT.

This rearrangement joins TRBV6-6 to TRBJ2-1, with D tentatively TRBD1 (6 bases). This CDR3 is 13 amino acids long. V lost 8 bases, J lost 5 bases, and 13 bases lay in between. Germline loops: CDR1 MNHNY, CDR2 SVGAGI (reference sequence). CDR3 in amino acids: CASSNQGNNEQFF. The CDR3 DNA follows: TGTGCCAGCTCCAATCAGGGGAACAATGAGCAGTTCTTC.

J is TRBJ2-7 and V is TRBV5-1; D possibly corresponds to TRBD1 (6 bases). With 1 base removed from V and 5 bases from J, the gap between germline ends came to 13 bases. Germline CDR1 and CDR2: SGHRS and YFSETQ. The CDR3 is made up of 14 amino acids. CDR3: CASSLRTENDEQYF. The DNA for the CDR3 is TGCGCCAGCAGCTTGAGGACAGAAAACGACGAGCAGTACTTC.

The chain recombines TRBV30 with TRBJ1-1; D unresolved. CDR1 and CDR2 from the germline V gene are GTSNPN and SVGIG (reference sequence). The CDR3 runs to 13 residues. The V end was cut by 0 bases, the J end by 4 bases, with 9 bases between. CDR3 in DNA: TGTGCCTGGAGTGTAGAAGGGAGCACTGAAGCTTTCTTT. This translates into CAWSVEGSTEAFF.

The chain joins TRBV3-1 (or the pseudogene TRBV3-2) to TRBJ1-3; no definite D call. Trimming cost V 4 bases and J 4 bases, with 8 bases left between them. CDR3 length: 13 amino acids. CDR1 is LGHDT and CDR2 is YNNKEL in the germline V gene (reference sequence). CDR3 coding DNA: TGTGCCAGCAGCCCTAGGTCAGGAAACACCATATATTTT. This gives the protein CASSPRSGNTIYF.

The chain links TRBV13 to TRBJ2-7; D is unresolved. Trimming pared 3 bases from V and 0 bases from J, leaving 6 bases between. Looked up from germline, CDR1 is PRHDT and CDR2 is FYEKMQ (reference sequence). The CDR3 has 13 amino acids. The CDR3 bases are TGTGCCAGCAGCTTCTACAGCTCCTACGAGCAGTACTTC. Translating gives CASSFYSSYEQYF. Using reference TRBV13 and TRBJ2-7 for the parts outside the CDR3, the full variable domain is AAGVIQSPRHLIKEKRETATLKCYPIPRHDTVYWYQQGPGQDPQFLISFYEKMQSDKGSIPDRFSAQQFSDYHSELNMSSLELGDSALYFCASSFYSSYEQYFGPGTRLTVT.

The chain uses TRBV4-2 and TRBJ2-1; 12 bases are shared with TRBD2. After removal of 1 base from V and 5 bases from J, the junction contained 6 bases not matched to a gene. The V gene's germline CDR1 is LGHNA and CDR2 YNFKEQ. The CDR3 has 17 residues. The CDR3 nucleotides are TGTGCCAGCAGCCAAGCTAGCGGGGGGGCCGAGAACAATGAGCAGTTCTTC. This codes for CASSQASGGAENNEQFF.

The chain combines TRBV7-9 with TRBJ2-1, with 10 bases identical to TRBD1. V trimming: 3 bases; J trimming: 6 bases; junction bases outside the gene matches: 5. The germline V gene has CDR1 SEHNR and CDR2 FQNEAQ (reference sequence). The CDR3 length is 15 residues. The CDR3 protein is CASSFWDRGINEQFF. Here the CDR3 DNA reads TGTGCCAGCAGCTTTTGGGACAGGGGCATCAATGAGCAGTTCTTC. Combining the CDR3 with reference TRBV7-9 and TRBJ2-1 gives the whole variable domain DTGVSQNPRHKITKRGQNVTFRCDPISEHNRLYWYRQTLGQGPEFLTYFQNEAQLEKSRLLSDRFSAERPKGSFSTLEIQRTEQGDSAMYLCASSFWDRGINEQFFGPGTRLTVL.

The V and J genes are TRBV28 and TRBJ1-2; TRBD1 might be the D (6 bases). The CDR3 consists of 12 residues. Germline V gene data show CDR1 as MDHEN and CDR2 as SYDVKM. Trimming removed 6 bases at V and 4 bases at J, with 9 bases between. The CDR3 reads CASSGTSYGYTF. In DNA form, the CDR3 reads TGTGCCAGCAGCGGGACATCCTATGGCTACACCTTC.

This rearrangement joins TRBV5-6 to TRBJ1-1; D ambiguous. The CDR3 has 12 residues. V was cut by 2 bases and J by 5 bases, with 7 bases left in between. Germline V gene lookup returns CDR1 SGHDT and CDR2 YYEEEE. The CDR3 spells CASSFSLTEAFF. The CDR3 bases are TGTGCCAGCAGCTTTTCACTGACTGAAGCTTTCTTT.

The V and J genes are TRBV27 and TRBJ2-1; TRBD2 might be the D (6 bases). CDR1 MNHEY and CDR2 SMNVEV come from the germline V gene (reference sequence). The V end was cut by 5 bases, the J end by 6 bases, with 14 bases between. The CDR3 loop spans 14 amino acids. CDR3 DNA sequence: TGTGCCAGCAGTCGTTATTTGGGGGGCAATGAGCAGTTCTTC. Residues: CASSRYLGGNEQFF.